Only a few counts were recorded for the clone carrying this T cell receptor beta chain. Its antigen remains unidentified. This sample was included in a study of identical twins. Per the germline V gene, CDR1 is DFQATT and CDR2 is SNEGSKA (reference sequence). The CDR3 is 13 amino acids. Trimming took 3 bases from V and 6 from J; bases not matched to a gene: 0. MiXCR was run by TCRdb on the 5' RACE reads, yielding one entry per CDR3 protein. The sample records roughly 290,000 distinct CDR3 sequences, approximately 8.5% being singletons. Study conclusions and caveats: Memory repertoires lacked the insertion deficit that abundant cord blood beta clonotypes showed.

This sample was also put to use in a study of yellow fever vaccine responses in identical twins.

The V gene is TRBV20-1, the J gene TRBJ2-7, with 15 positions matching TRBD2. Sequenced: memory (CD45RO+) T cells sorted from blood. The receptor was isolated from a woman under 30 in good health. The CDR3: CSARGLAGGEQYV. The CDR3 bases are TGCAGTGCTAGGGGACTAGCGGGGGGCGAGCAGTACGTC.